The 13 T cell receptor beta chains in this list originate from one sample, sequenced in a study of shared clonotypes between healthy human individuals. The table came from immunoSEQ multiplex PCR; TCRdb's copy has only in-frame clones and leaves some out. The sample lists a few million clones; 85% to 95% were seen once. Sequencing input: naive CD4+ T cells sorted from blood. Subset given: CD45RA+ positively selected. These receptors all come from a man younger than 30 in good health.

The chain links TRBV18 to TRBJ2-1, with D tentatively TRBD1 (6 bases). CDR1 KGHSH and CDR2 LQKENI come from the germline V gene. The CDR3 runs 14 residues. V was shortened by 1 base and J by 6 bases, with 10 bases between the two germline ends. CDR3 in DNA: TGTGCCAGCTCACCACAATCCAGGGGCAATGAGCAGTTCTTC. The encoded protein is CASSPQSRGNEQFF. Complete variable domain (other parts from reference TRBV18 and TRBJ2-1): NAGVMQNPRHLVRRRGQEARLRCSPMKGHSHVYWYRQLPEEGLKFMVYLQKENIIDESGMPKERFSAEFPKEGPSILRIQQVVRGDSAAYFCASSPQSRGNEQFFGPGTRLTVL.

The genes are TRBV29-1 and TRBJ2-1, with TRBD2 matching over 13 bases. Germline CDR1 and CDR2: SQVTM and ANQGSEA. V trimming: 4 bases; J trimming: 7 bases; junction bases outside the gene matches: 7. The CDR3 has 15 amino acids. The CDR3 DNA follows: TGCAGCGTTGGGGCCGGGACTAGCGGGGCTAATGAGCAGTTCTTC. Translated: CSVGAGTSGANEQFF.

The rearrangement links TRBV7-8 to TRBJ1-5, with a possible D match to TRBD1 (6 bases). The V gene's germline CDR1 is SGHVS and CDR2 FQNEAQ. This CDR3 is built from 15 residues. The ends were cut back, 3 bases at V and 2 bases at J, with 11 bases in the middle. The CDR3 coding sequence is TGTGCCAGCAGCTTGCAGGGGCGAGGCAATCAGCCCCAGCATTTT. This codes for CASSLQGRGNQPQHF.

As DNA, the CDR3 is TGTGCCAGCAGTCTGGACTACTCCTACGAGCAGTACTTC. Encoded protein: CASSLDYSYEQYF. This chain joins TRBV5-4 and TRBJ2-7; a weak D match, TRBD2 (6 bases). The germline V and J ends were trimmed by 5 bases and 0 bases, with 9 bases remaining between them. The CDR3 is 13 residues long. The germline CDR1 and CDR2 sequences are SGHNT and YYREEE (reference sequence).

The chain uses TRBV15 and TRBJ2-7; D may correspond to TRBD1 or TRBD2 (5 bases each). The germline V and J ends were trimmed by 1 base and 4 bases, with 11 bases remaining between them. Germline V CDR1 and CDR2: LNHNV, YYDKDF (reference sequence). CDR3 length: 14 residues. The CDR3 DNA follows: TGTGCCACCAGCAGAGGGGACGCCGCGTACGAGCAGTACTTC. Protein sequence: CATSRGDAAYEQYF. The variable domain in full, completed from reference TRBV15 and TRBJ2-7, reads DAMVIQNPRYQVTQFGKPVTLSCSQTLNHNVMYWYQQKSSQAPKLLFHYYDKDFNNEADTPDNFQSRRPNTSFCFLDIRSPGLGDTAMYLCATSRGDAAYEQYFGPGTRLTVT.

With respect to this clone: Other DNA sequences in this specimen translate into the identical CDR3. The J gene is TRBJ2-5, the V gene TRBV18; 9 bases align to TRBD2. CDR3 length equals 16 residues. Germline trimming cut 6 bases from V and 1 base from J; bases unmatched to any gene: 9. Germline lookup yields CDR1 KGHSH and CDR2 LQKENI. The CDR3 here is CASSPRLADTQETQYF. The DNA of the CDR3 is TGTGCCAGCTCCCCCCGACTAGCGGACACCCAAGAGACCCAGTACTTC.

The chain recombines TRBV19 with TRBJ2-6; TRBD2 is a possible D gene (5 bases). The CDR3 is made up of 15 amino acids. Germline-derived CDR1 and CDR2 are LNHDA and SQIVND (reference sequence). Trimming stripped 3 bases from V and 3 bases from J, with 9 bases between. The CDR3 region is CASSIVGLGANVLTF. In DNA form, the CDR3 reads TGTGCCAGTAGTATCGTAGGACTTGGGGCCAACGTCCTGACTTTC.

This rearrangement joins TRBV29-1 to TRBJ1-1; D is unclear. The CDR3 runs to 14 residues. V was pared by 4 bases and J by 7 bases, with 19 bases between. The germline gives CDR1 SQVTM, CDR2 ANQGSEA. The CDR3 region is CSVGGMLGGDEAFF. CDR3 in DNA: TGCAGCGTTGGTGGCATGTTGGGAGGAGATGAAGCTTTCTTT. Full variable domain (outside the CDR3, taken from reference TRBV29-1 and TRBJ1-1): SAVISQKPSRDICQRGTSLTIQCQVDSQVTMMFWYRQQPGQSLTLIATANQGSEATYESGFVIDKFPISRPNLTFSTLTVSNMSPEDSSIYLCSVGGMLGGDEAFFGQGTRLTVV.

The chain recombines TRBV5-1 with TRBJ1-1; D is possibly TRBD1 (6 bases). This CDR3 has 15 amino acids. CDR1 SGHRS and CDR2 YFSETQ come from the germline V gene. V was clipped by 0 bases and J by 2 bases, with 11 bases between them. The CDR3 nucleotides read TGCGCCAGCAGCTTGGCGACAGGAACCAACACTGAAGCTTTCTTT. It translates to CASSLATGTNTEAFF.

V and J are TRBV18 and TRBJ2-7; a possible D gene is TRBD1 (7 bases). CDR1 is KGHSH and CDR2 is LQKENI in the germline V gene. V lost 3 bases, J lost 0 bases, and 12 bases lay in between. The CDR3 sequence is 15 residues long. The CDR3 DNA sequence: TGTGCCAGCTCACCCCTGGAGGGGGCCTCCTACGAGCAGTACTTC. It is translated as CASSPLEGASYEQYF.

The J gene is TRBJ2-7, the V gene TRBV5-5, with D possibly TRBD1 on 6 matching bases. Trimming shortened V by 5 bases and J by 3 bases, and 12 bases separated the two germline ends. CDR1 SGHKS and CDR2 YYEKEE come from the germline V gene (reference sequence). The CDR3 contains 13 residues. CDR3 sequence (DNA): TGTGCCAGCAGTTCCGGACAGAACTACGAGCAGTACTTC. This translates into CASSSGQNYEQYF.

As for this clone: Distinct nucleotide sequences in the sample also encode this CDR3. CDR3 region: CASSVEDSGNTIYF. For the CDR3, the DNA is TGTGCCAGCAGCGTAGAGGACTCTGGAAACACCATATATTTT. This rearrangement joins TRBV9 to TRBJ1-3; D is uncertain. The CDR3 extends over 14 amino acids. The V gene lost 0 bases and the J gene lost 0 bases, with 4 bases spanning the gap. Germline assignment: CDR1 SGDLS and CDR2 YYNGEE. The full variable domain, with the rest looked up from reference TRBV9 and TRBJ1-3, is DSGVTQTPKHLITATGQRVTLRCSPRSGDLSVYWYQQSLDQGLQFLIQYYNGEERAKGNILERFSAQQFPDLHSELNLSSLELGDSALYFCASSVEDSGNTIYFGEGSWLTVV.

This chain joins TRBV13 and TRBJ2-5; D call uncertain. The CDR3 sequence is 13 residues long. Germline V gives CDR1 PRHDT, CDR2 FYEKMQ (reference sequence). V was clipped by 5 bases and J by 2 bases, with 9 bases between them. The CDR3 loop is CASSPWRQETQYF. The CDR3 DNA reads as TGTGCCAGCAGCCCTTGGCGGCAAGAGACCCAGTACTTC.